The T cell receptor beta chain under discussion was sequenced for a study of identical twins. This CDR3 has 15 residues. Trimming took 0 bases from V and 3 from J, leaving 11 bases between them. Germline lookup yields CDR1 SGDLS and CDR2 YYNGEE. This clonotype was detected once. Its antigen is as yet unknown. TCRdb re-derived calls from the 5' RACE reads in MiXCR, one entry per CDR3 protein. The repertoire includes around 690,000 distinct CDR3 sequences, about 20% of them detected once, and approximately 4.5% sits in the top ten. Findings and caveats of the study: Excess low generation probability was seen in twin-shared out-of-frame alpha sequences.

The same data also contributed to another study, on T cells expressing NK-cell markers. This second study says: From sorted CD3+CD56+NKG2C+, CD3+CD56+NKG2C- and CD3+CD56-NKG2C+ T cells came the TCR beta repertoires. It is unclear if expanded NKG2C-expressing clones target HCMV antigens.

This receptor was taken from a woman younger than 35 in good health. The chain uses TRBV9 and TRBJ2-3, with TRBD1 as a possible D gene (5 bases). What was sequenced was PBMCs. The CDR3 sequence: CASSVGGAWTDTQYF. DNA for the CDR3: TGTGCCAGCAGCGTAGGGGGCGCTTGGACAGATACGCAGTATTTT.